The clone carrying this T cell receptor beta chain was seen only once. The data were taken from a study of blood T cell repertoires in COVID-19. The wider study: Material from acute and convalescent COVID-19 was sourced from the United States, Italy and Spain. PBMCs, B-cell-depleted T cells, or T cells provided the cDNA or gDNA that made up the material.

The authors' processing: Estimation of nucleated cell counts was performed using reference gene primer amplification. TCRdb's copy holds only in-frame clones and misses some; the assay was immunoSEQ multiplex PCR. That table gives V, J and clone size, and the DNA gave D and trimming. The sample gives 100,000 to 150,000 clones, about 87% of which show up once; under 2.5% is in the top ten. This clonotype was obtained from a man aged 45-65 years with active COVID-19. The sequenced sample consisted of peripheral blood.

CDR3 nucleotide sequence: TGCGCCAGCAGCCAAGACAGCGCCCGGGAGACCCAGTACTTC. It codes for CASSQDSARETQYF. The chain is built from TRBV4-1 and TRBJ2-5; unclear D gene. Trimming stripped 0 bases from V and 5 bases from J, with 10 bases between. CDR3 length: 14 amino acids. Germline V CDR1 and CDR2: MGHRA, YSYEKL.